Following are 15 T cell receptor beta chains from one sample sequenced in a study of T-cell reconstitution after alpha-beta-depleted transplantation in children. TCRbeta library construction was performed incorporating unique molecular identifiers. TCRdb analysed the PCR reads with MiXCR anew, one entry per CDR3 protein. The sample includes 600,000 to 700,000 distinct CDR3 sequences, roughly 15% of them seen just once. The sample consisted of PBMCs from the stem cell graft donor, taken from the stem cell graft. Every receptor here comes from a human donor who donated a stem cell graft to a child with acute myeloid leukemia.

This clonotype was counted at least ten times. The chain uses TRBV7-2 and TRBJ1-5, with 7 bases fitting TRBD1. J lost 0 bases, V lost 6 bases, and 5 bases had no gene match. The CDR3 has 15 amino acids. Germline V gives CDR1 SGHTA, CDR2 FQGNSA. As DNA, the CDR3 is TGTGCCAGCAGTCTAGGGGGCCCTAGCAATCAGCCCCAGCATTTT. It codes for CASSLGGPSNQPQHF.

This clonotype has at least ten counts. The V and J genes are TRBV7-2 and TRBJ2-5, with D perhaps matching TRBD2 (5 bases). Germline CDR1 and CDR2: SGHTA and FQGNSA. The CDR3 runs 14 residues. V gave up 5 bases and J gave up 3 bases, with 13 bases separating them. For the CDR3, the DNA is TGTGCCAGCAGCGCACGGGCCGGGAAAGAGACCCAGTACTTC. Translation: CASSARAGKETQYF.

This clonotype was detected a few times. The chain carries TRBV20-1 and TRBJ1-2, with 7 bases matching TRBD1. The CDR3 covers 13 residues. In germline, CDR1 is DFQATT, CDR2 SNEGSKA (reference sequence). V gave up 4 bases and J gave up 6 bases; unmatched junction bases: 8. CDR3 amino acids: CSATRTGPNGYTF. In nucleotides, the CDR3 is TGCAGTGCTACCCGGACAGGCCCAAATGGCTACACCTTC.

This clonotype was counted many times. The chain links TRBV5-5 to TRBJ2-5, with D perhaps TRBD1 (5 bases). The CDR3 is 15 residues long. The germline CDR1 and CDR2 sequences are SGHKS and YYEKEE (reference sequence). V lost 0 bases and J 5 bases, leaving 14 bases between the germline ends. CDR3 DNA: TGTGCCAGCAGCTTGGGCGGCAGGGTGGGGGAGACCCAGTACTTC. It codes for CASSLGGRVGETQYF. Complete variable domain (other parts from reference TRBV5-5 and TRBJ2-5): DAGVTQSPTHLIKTRGQQVTLRCSPISGHKSVSWYQQVLGQGPQFIFQYYEKEERGRGNFPDRFSARQFPNYSSELNVNALLLGDSALYLCASSLGGRVGETQYFGPGTRLLVL.

There are a few counts of this clonotype. V gene TRBV12-3 or TRBV12-4 combines with J gene TRBJ2-5; TRBD2 is a possible D gene (5 bases). V was pared by 3 bases and J by 5 bases, with 7 bases between. The CDR3 loop spans 12 amino acids. For the CDR3, the DNA is TGTGCCAGCAGTTTCGGGATGGAGACCCAGTACTTC. Translating gives CASSFGMETQYF.

This chain joins TRBV6-2 or TRBV6-3 and TRBJ1-2; 7 bases line up with TRBD1. The V segment lost 6 bases and the J segment 4 bases; nucleotides outside the gene matches: 5. The CDR3 runs to 13 residues. Germline V gene data show CDR1 as MNHEY and CDR2 as SVGEGT. The CDR3 protein is CASRDGQAYGYTF. The CDR3 nucleotides are TGTGCCAGCAGAGACGGACAGGCCTATGGCTACACCTTC.

This clonotype appeared many times. The chain employs TRBV29-1 and TRBJ2-1, with 12 bases that match TRBD2. Germline loops: CDR1 SQVTM, CDR2 ANQGSEA. With 7 bases clipped from V and 4 bases from J, the junction kept 8 bases outside the gene matches. The CDR3 contains 15 residues. The CDR3 protein is CSGKTSGGTYNEQFF. CDR3 nucleotides: TGCAGCGGCAAGACTAGCGGGGGAACTTACAATGAGCAGTTCTTC.

This clonotype was recorded many times. The V and J genes are TRBV20-1 and TRBJ1-2; TRBD1 matches at 7 bases. The CDR3 totals 14 residues. Per the germline V gene, CDR1 is DFQATT and CDR2 is SNEGSKA (reference sequence). With 2 bases clipped from V and 6 bases from J, the junction kept 9 bases outside the gene matches. The CDR3 DNA is TGCAGTGCTAGAAGTGACAGGGACGGCCATGGCTACACCTTC. It specifies CSARSDRDGHGYTF.

J is TRBJ2-5 and V is TRBV4-3; TRBD2 is a possible D gene (7 bases). Between the trimmed V and J ends, which lost 0 bases and 5 bases, there was a span of 16 bases. The CDR3 spans 16 residues. The V gene's germline CDR1 is LGHNA and CDR2 YSLEER. As DNA, the CDR3 is TGCGCCAGCAGCCAAGATATGAGGGGGGGGAAGGAGACCCAGTACTTC. This gives the protein CASSQDMRGGKETQYF.

The rearrangement joins TRBV7-2 to TRBJ1-5; TRBD1 is a possible D gene (5 bases). The length of the CDR3 is 16 residues. Trimming shortened V by 3 bases and J by 3 bases, and 15 bases separated the two germline ends. Germline values: CDR1 SGHTA, CDR2 FQGNSA. The CDR3 reads CASSLSLGGSNQPQHF. CDR3 DNA: TGTGCCAGCAGCTTGTCCCTGGGGGGTTCCAATCAGCCCCAGCATTTT.

The sample holds many counts of this clonotype. The chain employs TRBV20-1 and TRBJ1-2, with 8 positions matching TRBD1. Germline CDR1 is DFQATT and CDR2 is SNEGSKA (reference sequence). The CDR3 loop spans 15 amino acids. V was pared by 1 base and J by 6 bases, with 10 bases of the junction left unmatched. The chain's CDR3 is CSARARQGNNHGYTF. CDR3 in DNA: TGCAGTGCTAGAGCCCGACAGGGGAACAACCATGGCTACACCTTC.

This clonotype was picked up a small number of times. CDR3 in amino acids: CASSRGRATNEKLFF. CDR3 DNA: TGTGCCAGCAGCCGAGGGCGTGCAACTAATGAAAAACTGTTTTTT. This chain connects TRBV7-9 to TRBJ1-4; D uncertain. Germline CDR1 reads SEHNR; CDR2 reads FQNEAQ (reference sequence). The CDR3 is 15 residues long. Between the trimmed V and J ends, which lost 5 bases and 0 bases, there was a span of 10 bases.

The table lists this clonotype with many counts. The CDR3 loop reads CSAKNPTPGRGVTDTQYF. The CDR3 nucleotides are TGCAGTGCTAAAAACCCTACCCCAGGGCGGGGGGTTACAGATACGCAGTATTTT. The chain combines TRBV20-1 with TRBJ2-3, with 8 bases matching TRBD2. The CDR3 runs 18 residues. Germline V lookup: CDR1 DFQATT, CDR2 SNEGSKA (reference sequence). The V gene end was trimmed by 4 bases and the J gene end by 3 bases; junction bases not matched to a gene: 18.

This chain joins TRBV6-1 and TRBJ2-1; the match to TRBD2 covers 11 bases. V gave up 8 bases and J gave up 9 bases; unmatched junction bases: 9. The CDR3 runs to 14 residues. The germline V gene has CDR1 MNHNS and CDR2 SASEGT. The CDR3 region is CASSSGGPPGEQFF. The CDR3 nucleotides read TGTGCCAGCTCTAGCGGGGGGCCCCCCGGTGAGCAGTTCTTC.

The chain recombines TRBV12-3 or TRBV12-4 with TRBJ1-2; no firm D call. V shed 6 bases and J shed 4 bases, with 12 bases lying between them. The CDR3 extends over 13 amino acids. The CDR3 nucleotides read TGTGCCAGCAGCCCCGACAACCCCTATGGCTACACCTTC. Encoded protein: CASSPDNPYGYTF.